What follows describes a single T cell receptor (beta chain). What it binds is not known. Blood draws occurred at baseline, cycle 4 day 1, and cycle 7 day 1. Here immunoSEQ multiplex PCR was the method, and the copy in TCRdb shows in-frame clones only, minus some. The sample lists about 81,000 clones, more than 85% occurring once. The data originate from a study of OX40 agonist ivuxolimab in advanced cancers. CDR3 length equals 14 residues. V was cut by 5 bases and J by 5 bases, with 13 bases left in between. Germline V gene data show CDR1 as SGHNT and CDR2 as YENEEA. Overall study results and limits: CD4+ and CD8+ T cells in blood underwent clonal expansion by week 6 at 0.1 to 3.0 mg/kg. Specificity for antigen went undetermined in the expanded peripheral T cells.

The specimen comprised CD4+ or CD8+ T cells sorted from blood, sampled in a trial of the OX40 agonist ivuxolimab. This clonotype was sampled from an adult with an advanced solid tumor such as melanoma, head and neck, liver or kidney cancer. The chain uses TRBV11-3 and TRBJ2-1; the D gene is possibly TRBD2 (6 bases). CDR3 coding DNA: TGTGCCAGCAGCCCCCGCCTAGCGAACAATGAGCAGTTCTTC. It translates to CASSPRLANNEQFF.